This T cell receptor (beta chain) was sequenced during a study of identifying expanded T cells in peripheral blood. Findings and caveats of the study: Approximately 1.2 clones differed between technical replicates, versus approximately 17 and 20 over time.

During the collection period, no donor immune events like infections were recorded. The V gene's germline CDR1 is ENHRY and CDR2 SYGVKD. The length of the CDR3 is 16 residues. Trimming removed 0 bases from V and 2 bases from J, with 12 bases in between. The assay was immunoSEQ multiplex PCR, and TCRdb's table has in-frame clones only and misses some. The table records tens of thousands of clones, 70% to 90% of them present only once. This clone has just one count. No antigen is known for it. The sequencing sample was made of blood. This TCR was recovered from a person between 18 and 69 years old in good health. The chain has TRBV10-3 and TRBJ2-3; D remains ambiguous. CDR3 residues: CAISESVRKDTDTQYF. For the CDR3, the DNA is TGTGCCATCAGTGAGTCAGTACGGAAGGACACAGATACGCAGTATTTT.